A single sample is the source of the 30 T cell receptor beta chains below, sequenced in a study of vaccination and CD4 T cells after COVID-19. TCRdb re-derived calls from the PCR reads in MiXCR, one entry per CDR3 protein. The top ten clones hold about 5.6% of a sample with more than 25,000 distinct CDR3 sequences, roughly 50% of them seen once. Time point reported: late sampling 161 to 241 days after vaccination in three convalescent patients. The input for sequencing was CD4+ T cells from blood, taken about 7 months after SARS-CoV-2 vaccination. All receptors derive from a human donor who had recovered from COVID-19.

The CDR3 sequence: CASSLPIDRVGSDTQYF. The CDR3 region has the DNA TGTGCCAGCAGTCTACCAATCGACAGGGTGGGATCAGATACGCAGTATTTT. The chain carries TRBV28 and TRBJ2-3; 7 positions agree with TRBD1. CDR3 length: 17 residues. Germline V gene sequence: CDR1 MDHEN, CDR2 SYDVKM. After removal of 5 bases from V and 4 bases from J, the junction contained 15 bases not matched to a gene.

The chain carries TRBV10-3 and TRBJ1-1, with TRBD1 identical over 10 bases. CDR1 and CDR2 (germline): ENHRY, SYGVKD. The J segment lost 5 bases and the V segment lost 10 bases, leaving 10 bases of the junction unmatched. The length of the CDR3 is 14 residues. The CDR3 protein is CASGQGVMGTEAFF. In DNA, the CDR3 is TGTGCCAGTGGACAGGGGGTTATGGGTACTGAAGCTTTCTTT.

This clonotype appeared a few times. The J gene is TRBJ1-4, the V gene TRBV7-6; D is perhaps TRBD1 (5 bases). The V and J ends lost 5 bases and 8 bases respectively, with 12 bases between them. Germline values: CDR1 SGHVS, CDR2 FNYEAQ. The CDR3 totals 13 residues. The CDR3 is CASSPGPGEKLFF. CDR3 DNA sequence: TGTGCCAGCAGCCCAGGCCCAGGGGAAAAACTGTTTTTT. Supplemented by reference TRBV7-6 and TRBJ1-4, the full variable domain reads GAGVSQSPRYKVTKRGQDVALRCDPISGHVSLYWYRQALGQGPEFLTYFNYEAQQDKSGLPNDRFSAERPEGSISTLTIQRTEQRDSAMYRCASSPGPGEKLFFGSGTQLSVL.

This clonotype was seen a single time. The rearrangement uses TRBV20-1 and TRBJ2-3, with D possibly being TRBD2 (6 bases). This CDR3 spans 14 amino acids. The V end lost 5 bases, the J end lost 9 bases, and 21 bases lay between the germline ends. Germline V CDR1 and CDR2: DFQATT, SNEGSKA (reference sequence). The DNA of the CDR3 is TGCAGTGCTGGGGGGTCCGGAGGGGCGTTAACGCAGTATTTT. Translated: CSAGGSGGALTQYF.

This clonotype was recorded a few times. This sequence joins TRBV15 and TRBJ2-5, with 13 bases that match TRBD2. The CDR3 spans 19 residues. With V trimmed by 3 bases and J by 3 bases, 13 bases remained unmatched. Germline CDR1 LNHNV, CDR2 YYDKDF (reference sequence). CDR3 DNA sequence: TGTGCCACCAGCAGCGAAGTCCCGGGACTAGCGGGATGGGAAGAGACCCAGTACTTC. Its translation: CATSSEVPGLAGWEETQYF. Supplemented by reference TRBV15 and TRBJ2-5, the full variable domain reads DAMVIQNPRYQVTQFGKPVTLSCSQTLNHNVMYWYQQKSSQAPKLLFHYYDKDFNNEADTPDNFQSRRPNTSFCFLDIRSPGLGDTAMYLCATSSEVPGLAGWEETQYFGPGTRLLVL.

In its sample, this clonotype was seen a few times. The V gene is TRBV30, the J gene TRBJ2-7; no clear D gene. The V gene lost 0 bases and the J gene lost 1 base, with 13 bases spanning the gap. This CDR3 has 15 residues. Germline V gene sequence: CDR1 GTSNPN, CDR2 SVGIG (reference sequence). Here the CDR3 reads CAWSVYYRSSYEQYF. CDR3 DNA: TGTGCCTGGAGTGTCTACTACCGTTCATCCTACGAGCAGTACTTC.

The rearrangement joins TRBV7-6 to TRBJ2-1; no clear D. This CDR3 region has 13 residues. The germline V gene has CDR1 SGHVS and CDR2 FNYEAQ. Trimming left V 2 bases short and J 3 bases short, with 5 bases between. The CDR3: CASSLQDYNEQFF. In DNA, the CDR3 is TGTGCCAGCAGCTTACAGGACTACAATGAGCAGTTCTTC.

V gene TRBV7-9 combines with J gene TRBJ1-1, with D perhaps matching TRBD1 (5 bases). The CDR3 is 13 residues long. The V end lost 7 bases, the J end lost 6 bases, and 15 bases lay between the germline ends. CDR1 is SEHNR, CDR2 FQNEAQ, per germline (reference sequence). Here the CDR3 reads CASTPPPGPEAFF. CDR3 nucleotides: TGTGCCAGCACCCCCCCCCCGGGACCTGAAGCTTTCTTT.

The chain carries TRBV6-1 and TRBJ2-7; a possible D gene is TRBD2 (6 bases). Looked up from germline, CDR1 is MNHNS and CDR2 is SASEGT. V was cut by 11 bases and J by 3 bases, with 17 bases left in between. The CDR3 totals 13 residues. The CDR3 spells CAAAAGTYYEQYF. The DNA of the CDR3 is TGTGCCGCCGCTGCAGGGACTTACTACGAGCAGTACTTC.

The rearrangement joins TRBV4-1 to TRBJ1-6, with 7 bases that match TRBD1. The germline gives CDR1 MGHRA, CDR2 YSYEKL. The CDR3 has 14 residues. The trim removed 4 bases at V and 7 bases at J, leaving 4 bases unmatched. The CDR3: CASSPNRGNSPLHF. The CDR3 DNA reads TGCGCCAGCAGCCCAAACAGGGGAAATTCACCCCTCCACTTT.

This clonotype showed up just a few times. V and J are TRBV7-9 and TRBJ2-3; unclear D gene. V lost 0 bases and J 4 bases, leaving 2 bases between the germline ends. This CDR3 is 12 amino acids long. The germline CDR1 and CDR2 sequences are SEHNR and FQNEAQ (reference sequence). CDR3 loop: CASSLASDTQYF. CDR3 DNA sequence: TGTGCCAGCAGCTTAGCCTCAGATACGCAGTATTTT.

The J gene is TRBJ1-2, the V gene TRBV7-2, with TRBD1 matching over 7 bases. Per the germline V gene, CDR1 is SGHTA and CDR2 is FQGNSA. With 7 bases clipped from V and 2 bases from J, the junction kept 1 base outside the gene matches. The CDR3 length is 12 residues. Here the CDR3 reads CASKTGNYGYTF. In DNA, the CDR3 is TGTGCCAGCAAGACAGGGAACTATGGCTACACCTTC.

This chain joins TRBV28 and TRBJ2-2, with D unresolved. CDR1 is MDHEN, CDR2 SYDVKM, per germline. V lost 2 bases, J lost 2 bases, and 6 bases lay in between. The CDR3 has 14 amino acids. CDR3 DNA: TGTGCCAGCAGTTTAGGGCTAAACACCGGGGAGCTGTTTTTT. It is translated as CASSLGLNTGELFF.

The genes are TRBV20-1 and TRBJ2-5; possibly TRBD1 or TRBD2 for D (6 bases each). V lost 6 bases and J 1 base, leaving 15 bases between the germline ends. CDR3 length equals 14 residues. Germline-derived CDR1 and CDR2 are DFQATT and SNEGSKA (reference sequence). The CDR3 region is CSARGGRSQETQYF. The CDR3 coding sequence is TGCAGTGCACGAGGGGGGAGATCCCAAGAGACCCAGTACTTC.

Only a few counts were recorded for this clonotype. The rearrangement links TRBV20-1 to TRBJ2-1; 9 nucleotides align to TRBD2. The J call may be wrong; the DNA end is better matched by TRBJ2-5. The length of the CDR3 is 15 residues. Looked up from germline, CDR1 is DFQATT and CDR2 is SNEGSKA (reference sequence). The chain's CDR3 is CSARLAGRGGETQYF. For the CDR3, the DNA is TGCAGTGCTAGACTAGCGGGACGCGGAGGGGAGACCCAGTACTTC.

This clonotype turned up a few times. The V and J genes are TRBV27 and TRBJ1-6; tentative D call: TRBD1 (6 bases). The V end lost 1 base, the J end lost 5 bases, and 15 bases lay between the germline ends. CDR1 and CDR2 from the germline V gene are MNHEY and SMNVEV (reference sequence). This CDR3 comprises 17 residues. Written as DNA, the CDR3 is TGTGCCAGCAGTTTATTAGGACAGAGGATTAATAATTCACCCCTCCACTTT. It specifies CASSLLGQRINNSPLHF.

The chain couples TRBV7-9 to TRBJ2-7, with 14 bases that match TRBD2. Germline-derived CDR1 and CDR2 are SEHNR and FQNEAQ (reference sequence). Trimming removed 3 bases from V and 5 bases from J; junction bases left unmatched: 6. This CDR3 is 16 amino acids long. This CDR3 is CASSLGLAGDWDEQYF. The CDR3 DNA sequence: TGTGCCAGCAGCTTGGGACTAGCGGGAGATTGGGACGAGCAGTACTTC.

This sequence joins TRBV12-3 or TRBV12-4 and TRBJ2-5, with D hard to call. Trimming shortened V by 6 bases and J by 1 base, and 15 bases separated the two germline ends. The CDR3 covers 15 residues. This CDR3 reads CASRADRLPQETQYF. DNA of the CDR3: TGTGCCAGCAGGGCGGATAGGTTACCCCAAGAGACCCAGTACTTC.

V is TRBV29-1 and J is TRBJ1-1, with D possibly being TRBD1 (5 bases). Deletions cut 6 bases from V and 4 bases from J, with 15 bases between. The CDR3 totals 13 residues. CDR1 SQVTM and CDR2 ANQGSEA come from the germline V gene. CDR3 sequence (DNA): TGCAGCGTCTCCGGTAATAGGGGCACTGAAGCTTTCTTT. It yields the protein CSVSGNRGTEAFF.

V gene TRBV20-1 combines with J gene TRBJ2-5, with D unresolved. CDR1 DFQATT and CDR2 SNEGSKA come from the germline V gene (reference sequence). CDR3 length: 14 amino acids. V was pared by 0 bases and J by 9 bases, with 17 bases between. This CDR3 is CSARDVDRGLAQYF. The CDR3 nucleotides read TGCAGTGCTAGAGATGTAGACCGCGGTCTAGCCCAGTACTTC.

V is TRBV27 and J is TRBJ1-1; D is unclear. Germline V gene lookup returns CDR1 MNHEY and CDR2 SMNVEV (reference sequence). Trimming took 0 bases from V and 1 from J, leaving 6 bases between them. The CDR3 length is 14 residues. Written as DNA, the CDR3 is TGTGCCAGCAGTTTATCATACGGGAACACTGAAGCTTTCTTT. It codes for CASSLSYGNTEAFF.

CDR3 sequence reads: CASSVEVQETQYF. The CDR3 coding sequence is TGTGCCAGCTCAGTGGAAGTTCAAGAGACCCAGTACTTC. This chain uses TRBV18 with TRBJ2-5; D not certain. The CDR3 extends over 13 amino acids. Germline CDR1 KGHSH, CDR2 LQKENI. V was shortened by 5 bases and J by 2 bases, with 9 bases between the two germline ends.

This clonotype was seen only a few times. The rearrangement links TRBV20-1 to TRBJ2-2; 8 nucleotides align to TRBD2. Germline lookup yields CDR1 DFQATT and CDR2 SNEGSKA (reference sequence). The CDR3 is made up of 15 amino acids. J was trimmed by 3 bases and V by 5 bases; bases with no gene match: 8. The CDR3: CSAHLAGLDTGELFF. The CDR3 region has the DNA TGCAGTGCTCATTTAGCGGGATTGGACACCGGGGAGCTGTTTTTT.

This chain joins TRBV15 and TRBJ2-5; D perhaps matches TRBD1 (6 bases). CDR1 and CDR2 from the germline V gene are LNHNV and YYDKDF (reference sequence). V was trimmed by 5 bases and J by 8 bases, leaving 21 bases between them. This CDR3 is built from 15 residues. In nucleotides, the CDR3 is TGTGCCACCAGCGTGAGGGGGACCCAAGATGGTACCCAGTACTTC. It specifies CATSVRGTQDGTQYF.

The chain combines TRBV2 with TRBJ1-5; TRBD1 matches 9 bases. This CDR3 has 14 residues. The ends lost 5 bases at V and 7 bases at J; junction bases unmatched: 6. Germline V gene data show CDR1 as SNHLY and CDR2 as FYNNEI. CDR3 coding DNA: TGTGCCAGCAGTTCGACAGGGGGTTTACAGCCCCAGCATTTT. It specifies CASSSTGGLQPQHF.

This clonotype was counted only a few times. The chain combines TRBV20-1 with TRBJ1-5; D is undetermined. The CDR3 runs to 17 residues. V was pared by 0 bases and J by 0 bases, with 15 bases between. Germline CDR1 DFQATT, CDR2 SNEGSKA (reference sequence). The CDR3 DNA sequence: TGCAGTGCTAGAGAGGGCGGGGTTTTTTATAGCAATCAGCCCCAGCATTTT. Translating gives CSAREGGVFYSNQPQHF.

The CDR3 spells CASSLYKGTGSLQPQHF. The CDR3 DNA sequence: TGTGCCAGCAGTTTATACAAAGGGACAGGGAGCCTTCAGCCCCAGCATTTT. This sequence joins TRBV28 and TRBJ1-5; TRBD1 agrees at 9 bases. From germline, CDR1 is MDHEN and CDR2 SYDVKM. V gave up 1 base and J gave up 6 bases; unmatched junction bases: 10. This CDR3 contains 17 residues. Filled out from reference TRBV28 and TRBJ1-5, the complete variable domain reads DVKVTQSSRYLVKRTGEKVFLECVQDMDHENMFWYRQDPGLGLRLIYFSYDVKMKEKGDIPEGYSVSREKKERFSLILESASTNQTSMYLCASSLYKGTGSLQPQHFGDGTRLSIL.

This clonotype is a singleton in its sample. V is TRBV27 and J is TRBJ2-1, with D uncertain. The CDR3 spans 15 residues. Germline V gives CDR1 MNHEY, CDR2 SMNVEV (reference sequence). The V end was cut by 5 bases, the J end by 0 bases, with 11 bases between. The CDR3 loop is CASSVEMTSYNEQFF. The CDR3 nucleotides read TGTGCCAGCAGTGTAGAAATGACCTCCTACAATGAGCAGTTCTTC.

This clonotype has more than one count but fewer than ten. This sequence joins TRBV19 and TRBJ1-1, with 8 nucleotides matching TRBD1. V was clipped by 2 bases and J by 5 bases; unmatched bases: 16. The CDR3 sequence is 18 residues long. CDR1 LNHDA and CDR2 SQIVND come from the germline V gene (reference sequence). The CDR3 loop reads CASSITGSQGAPGTEAFF. CDR3 coding DNA: TGTGCCAGTAGTATAACAGGTTCGCAGGGGGCGCCGGGGACTGAAGCTTTCTTT.

The chain carries TRBV20-1 and TRBJ1-6; tentatively, D is TRBD1 (5 bases). CDR3 length: 14 amino acids. Trimming stripped 6 bases from V and 9 bases from J, with 18 bases between. Germline V gene data show CDR1 as DFQATT and CDR2 as SNEGSKA (reference sequence). The CDR3 DNA follows: TGCAGTGCAGAAGATAAAAGGGGTAGTTCACCCCTCCACTTT. Its protein is CSAEDKRGSSPLHF.